The clone carrying this TCR beta chain was picked up many times. Its specificity is not known. The sample belongs to a study of T cells after yellow fever vaccination. The study's findings and limits: A large majority of primary-vaccination clones showed up again after the booster (about 96% CD4, around 90% CD8). Only a minor proportion of clonotypes was detected across both CD4 and CD8 compartments.

TCR cDNA, made by 5'RACE template switching, carried an added universal primer site and UMIs. MiXCR, applied by TCRdb to the 5' RACE reads, yields one record per CDR3 protein. The table shows about 400,000 distinct CDR3 sequences, with roughly 12% occurring only once. CDR3 length equals 15 residues. Trimming cost V 0 bases and J 4 bases, with 13 bases left between them. Germline CDR1 reads SGHDT; CDR2 reads YYEEEE. The sequencing here drew on PBMCs, taken on the day of the first yellow fever vaccination. The sequence derives from a man in his late teens or twenties who received the YFV17D yellow fever vaccine. The V gene is TRBV5-6, the J gene TRBJ1-2; D unclear. CDR3 coding DNA: TGTGCCAGCAGCTTGGGATCTAGGGATTCCTATGGCTACACCTTC. Amino acid sequence: CASSLGSRDSYGYTF.